This TCR beta chain was documented in a study of T cells expressing NK-cell markers. Study results and caveats: Questions lingered over whether expanded NKG2C+ T cell clones were HCMV-specific. The study found dominant NKG2C+ clonotypes at roughly 1.0-7.0% of CD8+ T cells in about six donors.

This CDR3 has 14 amino acids. Germline V gives CDR1 MDHEN, CDR2 SYDVKM. TCRdb re-called the 5' RACE reads and gives one entry per CDR3 protein, without DNA. Its listing shows some 600,000 distinct CDR3 sequences. With regard to this clonotype: The antigen remains undetermined.

Sequenced input: blood T cells: a sorted CD56 or NKG2C T cell subset, CD4+ or CD8+ T cells, or bulk PBMC T cells (not recorded which). The chain employs TRBV28 and TRBJ2-7. This sequence originates from a man aged 18 to 35 in good health. The CDR3 spells CASSNLWASYEQYF.